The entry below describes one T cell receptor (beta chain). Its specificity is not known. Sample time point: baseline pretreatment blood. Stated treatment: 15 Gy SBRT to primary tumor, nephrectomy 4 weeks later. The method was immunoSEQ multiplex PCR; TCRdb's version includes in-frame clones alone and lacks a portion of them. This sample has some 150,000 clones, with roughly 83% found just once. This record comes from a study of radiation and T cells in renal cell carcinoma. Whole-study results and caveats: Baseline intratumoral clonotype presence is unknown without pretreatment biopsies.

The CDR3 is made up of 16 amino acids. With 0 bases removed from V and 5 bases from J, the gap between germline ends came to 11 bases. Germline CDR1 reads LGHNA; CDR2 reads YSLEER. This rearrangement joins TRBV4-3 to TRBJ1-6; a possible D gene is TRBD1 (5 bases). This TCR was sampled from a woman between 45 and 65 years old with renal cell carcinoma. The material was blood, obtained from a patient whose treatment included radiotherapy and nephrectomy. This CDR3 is CASSQEGQGHNSPLHF. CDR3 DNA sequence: TGCGCCAGCAGCCAAGAGGGGCAGGGCCATAATTCACCCCTCCACTTT.